This TCR beta chain is from a study of identical twins. Study-level points and caveats: Conclusions leaned on cross-sectional statistical analysis and did not track the same donors over time. Within cord blood, abundant beta clonotypes carried fewer insertions, but memory repertoires showed no such trend.

The CDR3 spans 15 residues. Trimming shortened V by 8 bases and J by 2 bases, and 16 bases separated the two germline ends. About this clonotype itself: The antigen is not known.

TCRdb analysed the 5' RACE reads with MiXCR anew, one entry per CDR3 protein. The profile covers 450,000 or so distinct CDR3 sequences, with roughly an eighth appearing a single time and around 0.98% taken by the ten largest. This same sample was also taken into another study, of yellow fever vaccine responses in identical twins.

The V and J genes are TRBV12-3 or TRBV12-4 and TRBJ1-5; D is unclear. The sequenced material came from CD4+ T cells sorted from blood. The sequence was obtained from a woman between 18 and 29 years old in good health. This CDR3 reads CASRSPSSGNQPQHF. The CDR3 DNA reads TGTGCCAGCCGGTCCCCCAGCTCCGGCAATCAGCCCCAGCATTTT.